Below, 8 T cell receptor beta chains from the same sample are listed, as sequenced in a study of blood T cells in healthy people across ages. Alongside a J-beta primer mix, a sample-barcoded 5' primer served in a second PCR lasting roughly 6 to 11 cycles. MiXCR, run by TCRdb on the 5' RACE reads, gives a single entry per CDR3 protein. The profile covers about 640,000 distinct CDR3 sequences, with 58% appearing a single time and about two fifths taken by the ten largest. The sequencing input was blood. The receptor set was obtained from a man between 60 and 75 years old in good health.

This clonotype was observed a handful of times. The rearrangement joins TRBV4-1 to TRBJ2-6; the match to TRBD1 covers 10 bases. Germline V CDR1 and CDR2: MGHRA, YSYEKL. This CDR3 comprises 19 residues. V lost 1 base, J lost 2 bases, and 8 bases stayed unmatched. The CDR3 region has the DNA TGCGCCAGCAGCCAAGGGTCCGGGACAGGGGTTCCTGGGGCCAACGTCCTGACTTTC. Translating gives CASSQGSGTGVPGANVLTF.

This clonotype occurred many times. V usage is TRBV6-6 and J usage is TRBJ2-7; 7 nucleotides agree with TRBD2. CDR1 and CDR2 (germline): MNHNY, SVGAGI (reference sequence). The CDR3 is made up of 13 amino acids. Trimming cost V 6 bases and J 4 bases; bases outside gene matches: 6. CDR3: CASSPPGGYEQYF. The CDR3 region has the DNA TGTGCCAGCAGCCCCCCGGGGGGTTACGAGCAGTACTTC.

The table lists this clonotype with a count of one. The chain recombines TRBV13 with TRBJ2-7; 11 bases map to TRBD2. The closer fit of TRBJ2-5 to the DNA end suggests the J call may be wrong. The V gene's germline CDR1 is PRHDT and CDR2 FYEKMQ (reference sequence). There are 17 residues in the CDR3. The CDR3 sequence is CASSLTSGGARGETQYF. Written as DNA, the CDR3 is TGTGCCAGCAGCCTAACTAGCGGGGGCGCCCGGGGAGAGACCCAGTACTTC.

This rearrangement joins TRBV9 to TRBJ2-7, with a possible D match to TRBD1 (5 bases). The J call is in doubt because the DNA end fits TRBJ2-5 better. Germline V CDR1 and CDR2: SGDLS, YYNGEE. The CDR3 consists of 14 residues. The CDR3 sequence: CASSVGRGMETQYF. The CDR3 nucleotides read TGTGCCAGCAGCGTAGGTAGGGGAATGGAGACCCAGTACTTC.

V is TRBV6-4 and J is TRBJ2-1, with a tentative D call TRBD2 (7 bases). CDR3 length: 16 residues. Looked up from germline, CDR1 is MRHNA and CDR2 is SNTAGT. The ends were cut back, 5 bases at V and 7 bases at J, with 21 bases in the middle. CDR3 bases: TGTGCCAGCAGTCCAGAGGGTCGGGGGGCGTTGAATGAGCAGTTCTTC. This codes for CASSPEGRGALNEQFF.

This rearrangement joins TRBV5-1 to TRBJ1-1, with TRBD1 matching over 8 bases. The trim removed 2 bases at V and 1 base at J, leaving 7 bases unmatched. This CDR3 is built from 16 residues. CDR1 is SGHRS, CDR2 YFSETQ, per germline. This chain's CDR3 is CASSFSRGLTNTEAFF. The CDR3 DNA reads as TGCGCCAGCAGCTTTAGCAGGGGGCTAACGAACACTGAAGCTTTCTTT. The full variable domain, completed using reference TRBV5-1 and TRBJ1-1, is KAGVTQTPRYLIKTRGQQVTLSCSPISGHRSVSWYQQTPGQGLQFLFEYFSETQRNKGNFPGRFSGRQFSNSRSEMNVSTLELGDSALYLCASSFSRGLTNTEAFFGQGTRLTVV.

This clonotype has only a few counts. This sequence joins TRBV18 and TRBJ2-4, with 7 nucleotides matching TRBD2. V lost 2 bases, J lost 13 bases, and 8 bases stayed unmatched. Germline CDR1 is KGHSH and CDR2 is LQKENI. This CDR3 contains 13 residues. CDR3 in amino acids: CASSPEVRREQYF. For the CDR3, the DNA is TGTGCCAGCTCACCAGAGGTGAGGCGGGAGCAGTACTTC.

V and J are TRBV27 and TRBJ1-1; D unclear. This CDR3 has 10 residues. Trimming shortened V by 10 bases and J by 3 bases, and 6 bases separated the two germline ends. Per the germline V gene, CDR1 is MNHEY and CDR2 is SMNVEV (reference sequence). The CDR3 sequence: CANEDTEAFF. The CDR3 nucleotides are TGTGCCAACGAAGACACTGAAGCTTTCTTT.